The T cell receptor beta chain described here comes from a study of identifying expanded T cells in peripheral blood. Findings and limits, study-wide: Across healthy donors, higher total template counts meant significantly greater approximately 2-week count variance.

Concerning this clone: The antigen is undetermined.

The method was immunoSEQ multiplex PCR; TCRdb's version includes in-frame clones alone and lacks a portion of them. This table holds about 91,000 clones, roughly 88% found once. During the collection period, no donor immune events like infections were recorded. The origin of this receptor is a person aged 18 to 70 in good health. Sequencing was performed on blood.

This chain's CDR3 is CASSSLQEINEKLFF. CDR3 DNA: TGTGCCAGCAGCTCCTTACAGGAGATTAATGAAAAACTGTTTTTT. The chain carries TRBV7-9 and TRBJ1-4, with a tentative D call TRBD1 (5 bases). V lost 4 bases and J lost 4, with 13 bases in between. This CDR3 is 15 amino acids long. Germline-derived CDR1 and CDR2 are SEHNR and FQNEAQ (reference sequence).